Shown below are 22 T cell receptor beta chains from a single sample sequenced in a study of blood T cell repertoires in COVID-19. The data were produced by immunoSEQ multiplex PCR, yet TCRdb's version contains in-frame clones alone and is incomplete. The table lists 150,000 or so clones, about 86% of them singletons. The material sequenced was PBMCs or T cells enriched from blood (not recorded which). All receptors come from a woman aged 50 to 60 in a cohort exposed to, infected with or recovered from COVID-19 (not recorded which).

CDR3 nucleotides: TGTGCCAGCAGTTTTAGAGCCGACTCCGGCTACACCTTC. Translating it yields CASSFRADSGYTF. This chain connects TRBV28 to TRBJ1-2; the D is unclear. CDR3 length: 13 amino acids. The germline CDR1 and CDR2 sequences are MDHEN and SYDVKM. The V and J ends lost 3 bases and 8 bases respectively, with 13 bases between them.

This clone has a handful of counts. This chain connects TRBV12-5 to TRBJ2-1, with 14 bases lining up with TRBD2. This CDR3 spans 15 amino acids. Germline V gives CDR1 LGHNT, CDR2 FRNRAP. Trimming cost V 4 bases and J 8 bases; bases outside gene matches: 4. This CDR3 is CASGSGTSGSHEQFF. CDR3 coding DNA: TGTGCTAGTGGTTCCGGGACTAGCGGGAGCCATGAGCAGTTCTTC.

CDR3 sequence (DNA): TGTGCCAGCAGTTCCCAGAAGGGGGCAGAAACAGATACGCAGTATTTT. Its translation: CASSSQKGAETDTQYF. This chain joins TRBV28 and TRBJ2-3; 7 nucleotides match TRBD1. The V gene's germline CDR1 is MDHEN and CDR2 SYDVKM. The CDR3 has 16 amino acids. V trimming: 4 bases; J trimming: 3 bases; junction bases outside the gene matches: 10.

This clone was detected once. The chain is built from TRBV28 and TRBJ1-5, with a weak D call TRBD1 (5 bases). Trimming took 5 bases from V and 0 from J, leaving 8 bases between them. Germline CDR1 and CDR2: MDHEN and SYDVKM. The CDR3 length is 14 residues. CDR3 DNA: TGTGCCAGCAGTCCAGGGATTAGCAATCAGCCCCAGCATTTT. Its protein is CASSPGISNQPQHF.

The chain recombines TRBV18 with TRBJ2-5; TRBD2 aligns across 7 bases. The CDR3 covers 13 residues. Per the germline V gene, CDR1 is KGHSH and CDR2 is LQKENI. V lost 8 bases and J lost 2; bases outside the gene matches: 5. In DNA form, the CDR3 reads TGTGCCAGCCGCTCGGGGGGTCAAGAGACCCAGTACTTC. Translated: CASRSGGQETQYF.

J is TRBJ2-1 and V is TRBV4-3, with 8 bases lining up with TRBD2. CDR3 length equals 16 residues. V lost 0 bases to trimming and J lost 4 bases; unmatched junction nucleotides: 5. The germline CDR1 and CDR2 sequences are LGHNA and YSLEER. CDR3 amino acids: CASSQDKSGGYNEQFF. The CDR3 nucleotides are TGCGCCAGCAGCCAAGATAAATCGGGGGGGTACAATGAGCAGTTCTTC.

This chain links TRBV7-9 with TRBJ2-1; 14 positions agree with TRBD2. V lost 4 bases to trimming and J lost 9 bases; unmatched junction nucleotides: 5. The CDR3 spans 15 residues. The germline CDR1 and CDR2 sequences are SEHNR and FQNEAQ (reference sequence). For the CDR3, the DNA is TGTGCCAGCAGCTCCAGGACTAGCGGGGGGCTTGAGCAGTTCTTC. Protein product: CASSSRTSGGLEQFF.

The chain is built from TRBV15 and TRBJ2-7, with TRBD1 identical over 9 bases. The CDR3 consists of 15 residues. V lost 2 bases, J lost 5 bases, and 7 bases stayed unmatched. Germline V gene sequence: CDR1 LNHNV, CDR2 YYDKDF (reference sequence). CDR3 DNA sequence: TGTGCCACCAGCAGACAACAGGGGGCTAGAAACGAGCAGTACTTC. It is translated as CATSRQQGARNEQYF.

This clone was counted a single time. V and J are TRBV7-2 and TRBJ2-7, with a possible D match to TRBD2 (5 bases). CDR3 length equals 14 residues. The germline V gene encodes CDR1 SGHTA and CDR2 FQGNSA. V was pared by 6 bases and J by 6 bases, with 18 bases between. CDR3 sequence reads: CASSRSTEALEQYF. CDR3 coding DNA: TGTGCCAGCAGTAGATCTACGGAGGCCCTCGAGCAGTACTTC.

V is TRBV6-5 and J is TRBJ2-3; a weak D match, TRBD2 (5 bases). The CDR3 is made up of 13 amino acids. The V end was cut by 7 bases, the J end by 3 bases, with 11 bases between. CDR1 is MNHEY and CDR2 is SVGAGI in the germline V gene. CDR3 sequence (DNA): TGTGCCAGCAAACTAGTCGTGACAGATACGCAGTATTTT. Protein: CASKLVVTDTQYF.

This CDR3 reads CASSSPAGGNEQFF. CDR3 DNA: TGTGCCAGCAGTTCTCCCGCGGGGGGAAATGAGCAGTTCTTC. This chain links TRBV27 with TRBJ2-1; 8 positions match TRBD2. The junction had 6 bases not matched to a gene; V was cut back by 4 bases and J by 7 bases. There are 14 residues in the CDR3. Germline values: CDR1 MNHEY, CDR2 SMNVEV (reference sequence).

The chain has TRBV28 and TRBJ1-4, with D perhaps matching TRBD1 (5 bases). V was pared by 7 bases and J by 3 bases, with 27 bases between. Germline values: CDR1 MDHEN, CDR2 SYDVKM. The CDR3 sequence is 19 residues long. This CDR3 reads CASNSPLLGGGDSNEKLFF. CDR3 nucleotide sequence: TGTGCCAGCAACTCCCCTCTTTTGGGCGGGGGGGATTCTAATGAAAAACTGTTTTTT.

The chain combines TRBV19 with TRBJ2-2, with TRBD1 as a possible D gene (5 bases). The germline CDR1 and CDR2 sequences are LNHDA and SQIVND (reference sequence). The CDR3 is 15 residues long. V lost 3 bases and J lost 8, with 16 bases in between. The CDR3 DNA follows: TGTGCCAGTAGTATGGGGCAGAACCCTTGGGGGGAGCTGTTTTTT. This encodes CASSMGQNPWGELFF.

Here the CDR3 reads CASSPGGGNTGELFF. The CDR3 DNA sequence: TGTGCCAGCAGCCCAGGGGGCGGGAACACCGGGGAGCTGTTTTTT. The chain uses TRBV7-2 and TRBJ2-2; TRBD1 matches 8 bases. This CDR3 has 15 residues. Germline CDR1 SGHTA, CDR2 FQGNSA. V was clipped by 5 bases and J by 1 base; unmatched bases: 3.

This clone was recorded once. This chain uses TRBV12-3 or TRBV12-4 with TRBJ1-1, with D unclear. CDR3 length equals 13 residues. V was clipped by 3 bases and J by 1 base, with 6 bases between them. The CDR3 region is CASSFSGNTEAFF. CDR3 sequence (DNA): TGTGCCAGCAGTTTCTCGGGGAACACTGAAGCTTTCTTT.

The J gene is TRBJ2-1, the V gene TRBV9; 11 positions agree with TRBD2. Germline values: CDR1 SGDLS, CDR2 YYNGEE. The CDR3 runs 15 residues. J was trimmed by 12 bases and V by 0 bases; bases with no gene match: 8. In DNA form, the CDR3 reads TGTGCCAGCAGCGTAGTAGCGGGGGGGCAGGATGGGCAGTTCTTC. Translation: CASSVVAGGQDGQFF.

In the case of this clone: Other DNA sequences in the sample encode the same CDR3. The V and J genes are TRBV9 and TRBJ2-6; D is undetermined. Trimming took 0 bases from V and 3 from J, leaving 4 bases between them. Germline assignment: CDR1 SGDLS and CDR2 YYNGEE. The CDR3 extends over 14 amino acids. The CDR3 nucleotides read TGTGCCAGCAGCGTAGCAGGTGGGGCCAACGTCCTGACTTTC. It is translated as CASSVAGGANVLTF.

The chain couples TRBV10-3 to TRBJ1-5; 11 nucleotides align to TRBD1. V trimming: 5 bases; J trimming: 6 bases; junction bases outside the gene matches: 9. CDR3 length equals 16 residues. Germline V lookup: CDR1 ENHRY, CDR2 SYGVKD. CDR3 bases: TGTGCCATCAGTAGTGAGGGACAGGGGGTTGGTCAGCCCCAGCATTTT. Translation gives CAISSEGQGVGQPQHF.

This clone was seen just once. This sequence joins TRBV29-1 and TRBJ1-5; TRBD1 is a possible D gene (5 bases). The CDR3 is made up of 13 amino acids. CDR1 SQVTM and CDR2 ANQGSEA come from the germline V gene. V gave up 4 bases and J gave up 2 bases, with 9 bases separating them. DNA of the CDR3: TGCAGCGTTGGAGCGGGGGGCAATCAGCCCCAGCATTTT. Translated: CSVGAGGNQPQHF.

The CDR3 loop reads CASSLSGQPATLHF. The CDR3 DNA follows: TGTGCCAGCAGTTTATCGGGACAGCCAGCAACCCTCCACTTT. V usage is TRBV27 and J usage is TRBJ1-6; 7 bases fit TRBD1. The CDR3 has 14 residues. V shed 0 bases and J 14 bases; nucleotides not matched to a gene: 7. Per the germline V gene, CDR1 is MNHEY and CDR2 is SMNVEV (reference sequence).

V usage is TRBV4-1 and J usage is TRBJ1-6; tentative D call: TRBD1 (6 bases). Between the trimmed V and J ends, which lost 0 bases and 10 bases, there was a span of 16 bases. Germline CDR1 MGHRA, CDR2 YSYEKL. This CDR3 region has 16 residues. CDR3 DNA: TGCGCCAGCAGCCAAGAAGCTCAGGCACAGGGCTCACCCCTCCACTTT. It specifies CASSQEAQAQGSPLHF.

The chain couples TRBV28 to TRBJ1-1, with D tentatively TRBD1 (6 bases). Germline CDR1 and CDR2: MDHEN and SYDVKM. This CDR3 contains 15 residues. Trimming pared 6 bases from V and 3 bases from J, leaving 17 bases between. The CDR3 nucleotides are TGTGCCAGCAGAGACCCCAGGGGTTTGGACACTGAAGCTTTCTTT. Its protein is CASRDPRGLDTEAFF.